This TCR beta chain was obtained from a study of siplizumab effects on memory and regulatory T cells. V shed 1 base and J shed 6 bases, with 10 bases lying between them. Germline loops: CDR1 SGHDT, CDR2 YYEEEE. The CDR3 is 13 residues long. Assays were performed on about 100,000 TCR templates per sample. Clones were sequenced by immunoSEQ multiplex PCR, and TCRdb holds only the in-frame ones, with some missing. This sample has tens of thousands of clones, with around 97% found just once. Researchers sequenced unstimulated naive, memory, effector memory and TEMRA subsets in a few donor pairs. For this clone: Its antigen remains unknown.

General study findings and limits: Suppressive function of proliferating Tregs from siplizumab cultures was not confirmed. Memory T cells appeared less diverse than naive cells, which seemed to contribute substantially to alloresponse.

This clonotype was sampled from a human donor in good health. The sample consisted of naive CD4+ T cells sorted from blood. V is TRBV5-6 and J is TRBJ1-2, with a weak D call TRBD1 (5 bases). The CDR3 loop reads CASSLNQGHGYTF. The CDR3, as DNA: TGTGCCAGCAGCTTGAATCAGGGCCATGGCTACACCTTC.